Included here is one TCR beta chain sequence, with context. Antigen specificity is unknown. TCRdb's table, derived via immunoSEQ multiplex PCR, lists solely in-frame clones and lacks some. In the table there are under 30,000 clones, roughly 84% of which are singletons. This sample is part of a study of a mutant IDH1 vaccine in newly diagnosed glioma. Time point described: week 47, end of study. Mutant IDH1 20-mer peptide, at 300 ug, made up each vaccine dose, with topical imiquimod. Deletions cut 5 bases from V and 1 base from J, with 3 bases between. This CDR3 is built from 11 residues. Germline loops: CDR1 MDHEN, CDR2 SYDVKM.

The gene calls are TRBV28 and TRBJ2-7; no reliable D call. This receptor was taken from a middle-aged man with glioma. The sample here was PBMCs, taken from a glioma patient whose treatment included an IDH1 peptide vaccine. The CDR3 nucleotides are TGTGCCAGCAGTATTTCCTACGAGCAGTACTTC. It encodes CASSISYEQYF.